The table lists the clone carrying this T cell receptor (beta chain) with a few counts. What it recognizes is unknown. V was trimmed by 1 base and J by 5 bases, leaving 5 bases between them. Germline CDR1 GTSNPN, CDR2 SVGIG (reference sequence). CDR3 length: 11 amino acids. This sample was taken from a study of T cell repertoires in aging, cancer and after chemotherapy. The study's findings and limits: Compared with age-matched healthy donors, untreated hematological or solid cancer patients showed higher blood TCR clonality.

Rearranged V-D-J TRB sequences were amplified with a mixed TRB-A/B primer pool. TCRdb re-called the multiplex PCR reads with MiXCR, one entry per CDR3 protein. This table holds around 6,700 distinct CDR3 sequences, around half found once. The template was genomic DNA from peripheral blood, not RNA. The chain recombines TRBV30 with TRBJ1-1; D is unclear. The sample was blood. The receptor comes from a human donor with a solid tumor. CDR3 region: CAWSALTEAFF. The CDR3 DNA reads as TGTGCCTGGAGTGCTTTGACTGAAGCTTTCTTT.